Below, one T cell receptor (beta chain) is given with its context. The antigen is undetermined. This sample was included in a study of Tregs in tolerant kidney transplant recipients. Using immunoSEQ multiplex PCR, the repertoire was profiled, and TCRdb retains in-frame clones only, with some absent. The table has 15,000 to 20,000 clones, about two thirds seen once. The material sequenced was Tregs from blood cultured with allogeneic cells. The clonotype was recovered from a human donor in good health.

The CDR3 DNA follows: TGTGCCAGCAGCTGGACCGGGACAGGGGCCTACGAGCAGTACTTC. Its protein product is CASSWTGTGAYEQYF. The chain carries TRBV7-6 and TRBJ2-7, with 10 bases that match TRBD1. The CDR3 consists of 15 residues. CDR1 SGHVS and CDR2 FNYEAQ come from the germline V gene. The trim removed 4 bases at V and 2 bases at J, leaving 5 bases unmatched.